The rows below give T cell receptor beta chains drawn from one sample of a study of shared clonotypes between healthy human individuals. Sequenced by immunoSEQ multiplex PCR; TCRdb stores in-frame clones only, minus some. Altogether 2 million or so clones are present, approximately 94% being singletons, with the ten largest covering roughly 1%. Sequenced material: naive CD8+ T cells sorted from blood. All receptors derive from a man between 18 and 35 years old in good health. Each CDR3 is given with its conserved first and last residue. A D gene is named only where the DNA matches it firmly. Rows give clone size only sometimes, using once, few, many, or a class for an expanded clone.

D	size	V	J	DNA	CDR3
.	.	TRBV1	TRBJ2-1	TGCACCAGCAGCCAAGATACGACTAGCGGGGAATACAATGAGCAGTTCTTC	CTSSQDTTSGEYNEQFF
TRBD1	.	TRBV19	TRBJ2-3	TGTGCCACCTGGGACAGGGATACAGATACGCAGTATTTT	CATWDRDTDTQYF
TRBD1	few	TRBV5-1	TRBJ1-4	TGCGCCAGCAGCTCCGGACAGGGACGAGAAAAACTGTTTTTT	CASSSGQGREKLFF
.	.	TRBV27	TRBJ2-2	TGTGCCAGCAGTTTAAGAGAGGGCAGTGACTCCGGGGAGCTGTTTTTT	CASSLREGSDSGELFF
.	.	TRBV5-6	TRBJ2-3	TGTGCCAGCAGCTTGGGCGTTGTACGCACAGATACGCAGTATTTT	CASSLGVVRTDTQYF
.	.	TRBV4-2	TRBJ1-2	TGTGCCAGCAGCCAAGGGAGGGGGTTCGACTATGGCTACACCTTC	CASSQGRGFDYGYTF
.	.	TRBV19	TRBJ2-7	TGTGCCAGTAGTATAGATGGGGAAACCTACGAGCAGTACTTC	CASSIDGETYEQYF
.	.	TRBV5-1	TRBJ2-3	TGCGCCAGCAGCTACGTAGGGGCTACCTTCACAGATACGCAGTATTTT	CASSYVGATFTDTQYF
.	.	TRBV6-1	TRBJ1-6	TGTGCCAGCAGTGAACTCCCCGGGGGCTCCTATAATTCACCCCTCCACTTT	CASSELPGGSYNSPLHF
TRBD1	.	TRBV5-8	TRBJ1-5	TGTGCCAGCAGCGACAGGGTGGCCCCCTATAGCAATCAGCCCCAGCATTTT	CASSDRVAPYSNQPQHF
TRBD2	.	TRBV7-9	TRBJ2-3	TGTGCCAGCAGCACCGGACTAGCGGGGCGCACAGATACGCAGTATTTT	CASSTGLAGRTDTQYF
.	.	TRBV4-3	TRBJ1-4	TGCGCCAGCAGCCAACTACAGGGAACTAATGAAAAACTGTTTTTT	CASSQLQGTNEKLFF
.	.	TRBV25-1	TRBJ1-4	TGTGCCAGCAGTGAATATATTGAGGACAATGAAAAACTGTTTTTT	CASSEYIEDNEKLFF
.	.	TRBV2	TRBJ1-1	TGTGCCAGCGTGTGGACAGTTAACACTGAAGCTTTCTTT	CASVWTVNTEAFF
.	once	TRBV9	TRBJ1-4	TGTGCCAGCAGCGCCGAAGGAGCTAATGAAAAACTGTTTTTT	CASSAEGANEKLFF
.	.	TRBV4-1	TRBJ2-1	TGCGCCAGCAGCCACCCCCAAGGGCTAGGGGATGAGCAGTTCTTC	CASSHPQGLGDEQFF
.	.	TRBV4-1	TRBJ1-4	TGCGCCAGCAGCCATGAGTATACAGGGTTGAATGAAAAACTGTTTTTT	CASSHEYTGLNEKLFF
.	.	TRBV7-6	TRBJ1-2	TGTGCCAGCAGCTCCAGTAGATTGGGGGCGGATGGCTACACCTTC	CASSSSRLGADGYTF
.	.	TRBV5-6	TRBJ2-3	TGTGCCAGCAGCTTTAGCCCAAACACAGATACGCAGTATTTT	CASSFSPNTDTQYF
TRBD2	.	TRBV15	TRBJ2-7	TGTGCCACCAGCGTCGATAGCGGGAGCGTCTCCTACGAGCAGTACTTC	CATSVDSGSVSYEQYF
.	.	TRBV27	TRBJ1-1	TGTGCCAGCAGTTTAATGGTCTCCGCTGAAGCTTTCTTT	CASSLMVSAEAFF
.	.	TRBV19	TRBJ2-7	TGTGCCACCCCCGGGACTTGCGGCGAGCAGTACTTC	CATPGTCGEQYF
.	.	TRBV11-2	TRBJ1-5	TGTGCCAGCAGCCCAATTCAGGGGAGCAATCAGCCCCAGCATTTT	CASSPIQGSNQPQHF
.	.	TRBV14	TRBJ1-2	TGTGCCAGCAGCGAGGCGGGGTTCTATGGCTACACCTTC	CASSEAGFYGYTF
TRBD1	.	TRBV5-4	TRBJ1-1	TGTGCCAGCAGCCTGGGACAGGGAATGCCTGAAGCTTTCTTT	CASSLGQGMPEAFF
.	.	TRBV9	TRBJ1-1	TGTGCCAGCAGCCCTGCAGGGAGTACGGACACTGAAGCTTTCTTT	CASSPAGSTDTEAFF
TRBD2	.	TRBV15	TRBJ2-1	TGTGCCACAGGACTAGCGGAGGGCAATGAGCAGTTCTTC	CATGLAEGNEQFF
.	.	TRBV7-9	TRBJ2-3	TGTGCCAGCAGCCCAGGGTTTAGCCCCCTTTGGACGCAGTATTTT	CASSPGFSPLWTQYF
.	.	TRBV19	TRBJ2-7	TGTGCCAGTAGTATAGATCAGTCCTACTGGGGCGAGCAGTACTTC	CASSIDQSYWGEQYF
.	.	TRBV9	TRBJ2-7	TGTGCCAGCAGCGAGTACGGCTCCTACGAGCAGTACTTC	CASSEYGSYEQYF
.	.	TRBV6-5	TRBJ1-5	TGTGCCAGCAGGTCCGCAGGTGGTCAGCCCCAGCATTTT	CASRSAGGQPQHF
.	.	TRBV19	TRBJ1-5	TGTGCCAGTAGTATTCCCGGGGGCGGCAATCAGCCCCAGCATTTT	CASSIPGGGNQPQHF
.	.	TRBV11-2	TRBJ2-6	TGTGCCAGCACCCCGCTCTCTGGGGCCAACGTCCTGACTTTC	CASTPLSGANVLTF
.	.	TRBV7-9	TRBJ2-6	TGTGCCAGCATCGAGAGAAGGGTAACTGGGGCCAACGTCCTGACTTTC	CASIERRVTGANVLTF
TRBD1	.	TRBV13	TRBJ1-5	TGTGCCAGCAGCGTGGGGACAGGTAGTAATCAGCCCCAGCATTTT	CASSVGTGSNQPQHF
.	.	TRBV28	TRBJ2-7	TGTGCCAGCAGTTTTAGGGCGGGTGGGGAGCAGTACTTC	CASSFRAGGEQYF
.	.	TRBV4-3	TRBJ1-1	TGCGCCAGCAGCCAAGAGACCTGGGCCGCGACTGAAGCTTTCTTT	CASSQETWAATEAFF
TRBD2	.	TRBV2	TRBJ2-1	TGTGCCAGCAGTGAAAGACTAGCGGGCAATGAGCAGTTCTTC	CASSERLAGNEQFF
.	.	TRBV5-5	TRBJ1-5	TGTGCCAGCAGCTTGGGGGGAAATAGCAATCAGCCCCAGCATTTT	CASSLGGNSNQPQHF
.	.	TRBV10-1	TRBJ2-5	TGCGCCCAAGGAGAAGTTGAACAAGAGACCCAGTACTTC	CAQGEVEQETQYF
TRBD2	.	TRBV4-1	TRBJ2-7	TGCGCCAGCAGCCAAGAGGGACTAGCGGGAGGGGACTACGAGCAGTACTTC	CASSQEGLAGGDYEQYF
TRBD2	.	TRBV27	TRBJ2-1	TGTGCCAGCACCCCCATGAGTGTAGCGGGAGAGGTCTACAATGAGCAGTTCTTC	CASTPMSVAGEVYNEQFF